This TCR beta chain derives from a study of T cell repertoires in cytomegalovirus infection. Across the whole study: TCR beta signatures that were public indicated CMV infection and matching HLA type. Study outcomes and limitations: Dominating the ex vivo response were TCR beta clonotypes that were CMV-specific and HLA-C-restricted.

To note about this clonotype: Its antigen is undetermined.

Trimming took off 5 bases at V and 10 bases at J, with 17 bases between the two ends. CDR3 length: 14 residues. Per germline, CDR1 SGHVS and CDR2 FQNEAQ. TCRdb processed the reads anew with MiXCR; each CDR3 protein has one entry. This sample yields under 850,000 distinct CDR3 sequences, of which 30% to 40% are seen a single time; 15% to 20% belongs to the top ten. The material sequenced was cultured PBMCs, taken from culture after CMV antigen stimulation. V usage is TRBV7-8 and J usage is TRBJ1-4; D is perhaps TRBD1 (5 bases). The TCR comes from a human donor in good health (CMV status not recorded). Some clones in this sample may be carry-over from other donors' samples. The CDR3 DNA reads TGTGCCAGCAGCCCGAGCACGGGGGGGGTAAAACTGTTTTTT. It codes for CASSPSTGGVKLFF.